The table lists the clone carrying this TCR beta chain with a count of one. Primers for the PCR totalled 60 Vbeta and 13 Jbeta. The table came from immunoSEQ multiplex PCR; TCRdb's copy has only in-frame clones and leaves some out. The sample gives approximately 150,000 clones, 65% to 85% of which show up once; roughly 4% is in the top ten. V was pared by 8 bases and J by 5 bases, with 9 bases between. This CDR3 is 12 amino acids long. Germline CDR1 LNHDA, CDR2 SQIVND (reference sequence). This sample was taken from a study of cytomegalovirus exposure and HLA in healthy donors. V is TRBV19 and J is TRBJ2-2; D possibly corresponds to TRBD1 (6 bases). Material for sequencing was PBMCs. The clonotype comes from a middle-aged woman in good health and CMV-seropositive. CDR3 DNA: TGTGCCAGTCCAACAGGGACCGGGGAGCTGTTTTTT. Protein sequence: CASPTGTGELFF.